Here is one TCR beta chain with its context. Its antigen remains unknown. This PCR relied on a set of 60 Vbeta primers and 13 Jbeta primers. Some clones are missing from TCRdb's copy, which holds only in-frame ones; the method was immunoSEQ multiplex PCR. Of about 150,000 clones listed, about 75% were seen once; the top ten hold around 1.5%. This specimen belongs to a study of cytomegalovirus exposure and HLA in healthy donors. Notes on the study in general: The CMV antigen specificity of a few CMV-associated chains was confirmed through in vitro analysis. Accurate prediction of most subjects' HLA-A and HLA-B alleles from TCR beta sequences was reported.

V gave up 2 bases and J gave up 7 bases, with 11 bases separating them. Germline CDR1 and CDR2: MNHEY and SMNVEV (reference sequence). The CDR3 totals 13 residues. The sample comprised PBMCs. V usage is TRBV27 and J usage is TRBJ1-2, with D possibly matching TRBD1 (5 bases). This clonotype was obtained from a man aged 18 to 29 in good health and CMV-seronegative. CDR3 loop: CASSLGLGGGYTF. The CDR3 nucleotides read TGTGCCAGCAGTTTAGGGTTGGGGGGTGGCTACACCTTC.